One and the same sample provided the 7 T cell receptor beta chains below, sequenced in a study of blood T cell repertoires in COVID-19. Profiled with immunoSEQ multiplex PCR; TCRdb holds only in-frame clones, not every one. The table has 110,000 or so clones, less than 85% seen once. Sample: peripheral blood. These receptors were taken from a human donor in a cohort sampled during active COVID-19.

The genes are TRBV19 and TRBJ1-6; D is ambiguous. The V end was cut by 3 bases, the J end by 7 bases, with 10 bases between. Germline V gene data show CDR1 as LNHDA and CDR2 as SQIVND (reference sequence). This CDR3 comprises 14 residues. CDR3 loop: CASSIRELNSPLHF. The DNA for the CDR3 is TGTGCCAGTAGTATCCGTGAGCTCAATTCACCCCTCCACTTT.

This clone has just a few counts. This chain links TRBV4-2 with TRBJ1-2, with D maybe TRBD1 (5 bases). Germline V gene data show CDR1 as LGHNA and CDR2 as YNFKEQ. This CDR3 comprises 15 residues. Trimming took off 0 bases at V and 3 bases at J, with 11 bases between the two ends. The CDR3: CASSQDRGKDYGYTF. In nucleotides, the CDR3 is TGTGCCAGCAGCCAAGATAGGGGTAAGGACTATGGCTACACCTTC.

CDR3 protein: CATSDKAGRGTDTQYF. DNA of the CDR3: TGTGCCACCAGTGACAAAGCCGGCAGGGGCACAGATACGCAGTATTTT. V is TRBV24-1 and J is TRBJ2-3, with D perhaps matching TRBD1 (5 bases). The length of the CDR3 is 16 residues. CDR1 and CDR2 (germline): KGHDR, SFDVKD. Trimming left V 4 bases short and J 1 base short, with 14 bases between.

The J gene is TRBJ1-1, the V gene TRBV5-1; TRBD1 agrees at 8 bases. Looked up from germline, CDR1 is SGHRS and CDR2 is YFSETQ. V trimming: 4 bases; J trimming: 1 base; junction bases outside the gene matches: 3. This CDR3 is built from 14 residues. CDR3 sequence reads: CASSGGQGNTEAFF. CDR3 DNA sequence: TGCGCCAGCAGCGGAGGACAGGGGAACACTGAAGCTTTCTTT.

The chain recombines TRBV6-5 with TRBJ1-1; D ambiguous. Trimming shortened V by 5 bases and J by 0 bases, and 10 bases separated the two germline ends. There are 14 residues in the CDR3. Germline V gene sequence: CDR1 MNHEY, CDR2 SVGAGI. The CDR3: CASSPREMNTEAFF. The CDR3 coding sequence is TGTGCCAGCAGTCCGCGGGAAATGAACACTGAAGCTTTCTTT.

The chain combines TRBV6-5 with TRBJ1-1; D is perhaps TRBD1 (5 bases). The CDR3 runs to 14 residues. Trimming cost V 4 bases and J 1 base, with 10 bases left between them. Germline loops: CDR1 MNHEY, CDR2 SVGAGI. The chain's CDR3 is CASSSGWGNTEAFF. CDR3 DNA: TGTGCCAGCAGTTCAGGGTGGGGGAACACTGAAGCTTTCTTT.

This rearrangement joins TRBV14 to TRBJ2-1; D gene ambiguous. The germline CDR1 and CDR2 sequences are SGHDN and FVKESK. There are 14 residues in the CDR3. Trimming removed 3 bases at V and 0 bases at J, with 6 bases between. The CDR3 reads CASSQASSYNEQFF. The CDR3 DNA reads as TGTGCCAGCAGCCAGGCTAGCTCCTACAATGAGCAGTTCTTC.